This TCR beta chain derives from a study of spatial heterogeneity in lung cancer. Time point defined: sample taken at primary tumor resection. Whole RNA was taken from tumor, nontumor lung or frozen PBMC; it was then sequenced unsorted. Untreated early-stage non-small cell lung cancer patients, around 72 in total, were the donors. The junction had 9 bases not matched to a gene; V was cut back by 5 bases and J by 5 bases. Germline values: CDR1 SGHAT, CDR2 FQNNGV. The CDR3 has 15 residues. In its sample, this clonotype was seen a few times. Each CDR3 protein is one row after TCRdb ran MiXCR on the 5' RACE reads. This table has 82,000 or so distinct CDR3 sequences, roughly 12% appearing once.

The sequence was obtained from a male donor with early-stage non-small cell lung cancer. The sequencing used PBMCs, collected at surgery. The chain links TRBV11-2 to TRBJ2-5; 9 bases fit TRBD2. CDR3 sequence: CASSPAGGPRETQYF. The CDR3 region has the DNA TGTGCCAGCAGCCCGGCGGGGGGGCCTCGGGAGACCCAGTACTTC.